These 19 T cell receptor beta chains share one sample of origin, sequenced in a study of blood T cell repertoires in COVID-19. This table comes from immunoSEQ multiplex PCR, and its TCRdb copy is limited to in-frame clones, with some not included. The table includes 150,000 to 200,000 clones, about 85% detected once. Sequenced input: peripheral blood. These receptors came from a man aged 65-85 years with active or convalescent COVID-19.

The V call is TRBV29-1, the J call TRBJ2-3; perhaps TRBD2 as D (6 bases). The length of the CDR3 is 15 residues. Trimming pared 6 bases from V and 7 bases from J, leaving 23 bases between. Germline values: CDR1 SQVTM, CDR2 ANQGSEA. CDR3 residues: CSVGEEGRSRYTQYF. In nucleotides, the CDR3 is TGCAGCGTCGGGGAGGAGGGCCGATCTCGATATACGCAGTATTTT.

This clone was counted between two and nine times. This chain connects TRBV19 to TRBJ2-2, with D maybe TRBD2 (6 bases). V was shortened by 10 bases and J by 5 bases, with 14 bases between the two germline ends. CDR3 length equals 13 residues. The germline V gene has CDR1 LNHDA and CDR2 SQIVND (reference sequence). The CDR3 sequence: CATSPLATGELFF. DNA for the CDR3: TGTGCCACTTCCCCCCTAGCGACCGGGGAGCTGTTTTTT.

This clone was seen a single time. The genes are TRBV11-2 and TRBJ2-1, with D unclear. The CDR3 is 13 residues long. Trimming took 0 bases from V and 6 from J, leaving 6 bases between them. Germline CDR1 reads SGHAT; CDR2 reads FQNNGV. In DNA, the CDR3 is TGTGCCAGCAGCTTAGATTTAGCCAATGAGCAGTTCTTC. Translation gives CASSLDLANEQFF.

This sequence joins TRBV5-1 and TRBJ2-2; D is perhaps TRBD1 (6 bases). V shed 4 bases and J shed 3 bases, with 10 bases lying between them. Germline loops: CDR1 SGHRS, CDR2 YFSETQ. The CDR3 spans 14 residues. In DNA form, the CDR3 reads TGCGCCAGCAGCCAACAGGGTGACACCGGGGAGCTGTTTTTT. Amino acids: CASSQQGDTGELFF.

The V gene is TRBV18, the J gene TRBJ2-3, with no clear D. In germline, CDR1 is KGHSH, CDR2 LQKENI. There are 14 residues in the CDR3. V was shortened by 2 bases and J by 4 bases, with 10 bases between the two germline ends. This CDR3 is CASSPRRLPDTQYF. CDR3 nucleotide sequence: TGTGCCAGCTCACCAAGGCGACTCCCAGATACGCAGTATTTT.

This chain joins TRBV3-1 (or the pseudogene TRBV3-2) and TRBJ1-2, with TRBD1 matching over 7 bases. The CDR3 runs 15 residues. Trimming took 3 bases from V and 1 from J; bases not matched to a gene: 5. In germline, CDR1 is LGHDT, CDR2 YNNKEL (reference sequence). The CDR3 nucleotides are TGTGCCAGCAGCCACCCGGGACAGTTTAACTATGGCTACACCTTC. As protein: CASSHPGQFNYGYTF.

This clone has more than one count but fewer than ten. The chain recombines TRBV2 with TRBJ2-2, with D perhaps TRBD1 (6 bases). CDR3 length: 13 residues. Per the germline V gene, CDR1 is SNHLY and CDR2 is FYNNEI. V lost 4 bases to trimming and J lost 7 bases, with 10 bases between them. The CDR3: CASSAQGVGELFF. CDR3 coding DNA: TGTGCCAGCAGTGCACAGGGTGTCGGGGAGCTGTTTTTT.

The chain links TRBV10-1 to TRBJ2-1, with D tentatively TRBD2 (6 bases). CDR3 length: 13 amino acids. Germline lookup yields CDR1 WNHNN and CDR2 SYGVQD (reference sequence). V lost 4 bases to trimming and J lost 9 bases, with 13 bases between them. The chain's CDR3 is CASSGSMEGEQFF. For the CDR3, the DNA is TGCGCCAGCAGTGGGTCGATGGAGGGTGAGCAGTTCTTC.

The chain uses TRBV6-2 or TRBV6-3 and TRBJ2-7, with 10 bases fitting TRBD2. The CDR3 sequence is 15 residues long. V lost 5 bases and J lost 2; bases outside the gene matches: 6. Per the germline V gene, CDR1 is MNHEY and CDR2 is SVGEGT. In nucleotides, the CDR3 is TGTGCCAGCAGTCCCCTACTAGCGGGACCCTACGAGCAGTACTTC. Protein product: CASSPLLAGPYEQYF.

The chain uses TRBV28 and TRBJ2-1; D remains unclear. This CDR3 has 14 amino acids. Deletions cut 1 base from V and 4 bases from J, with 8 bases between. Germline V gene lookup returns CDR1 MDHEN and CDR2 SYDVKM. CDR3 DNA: TGTGCCAGCAGTTTATTCCGCAGTTACAATGAGCAGTTCTTC. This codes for CASSLFRSYNEQFF.

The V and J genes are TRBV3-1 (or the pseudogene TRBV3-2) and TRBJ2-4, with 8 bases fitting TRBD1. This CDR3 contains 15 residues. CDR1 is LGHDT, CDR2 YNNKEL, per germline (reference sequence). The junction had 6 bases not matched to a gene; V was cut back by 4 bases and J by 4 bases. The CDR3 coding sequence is TGTGCCAGCAGCCGATCGGGACAGGCGAAAAACATTCAGTACTTC. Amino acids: CASSRSGQAKNIQYF.

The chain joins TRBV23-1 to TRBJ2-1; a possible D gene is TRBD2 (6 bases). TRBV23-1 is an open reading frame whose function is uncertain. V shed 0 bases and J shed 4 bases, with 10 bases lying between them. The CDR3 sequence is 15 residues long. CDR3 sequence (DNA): TGCGCCAGCAGTCAATCGGCGGGGCGGTACAATGAGCAGTTCTTC. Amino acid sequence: CASSQSAGRYNEQFF.

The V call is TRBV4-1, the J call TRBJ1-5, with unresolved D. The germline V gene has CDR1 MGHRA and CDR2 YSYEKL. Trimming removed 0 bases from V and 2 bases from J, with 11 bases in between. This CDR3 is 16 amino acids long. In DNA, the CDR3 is TGCGCCAGCAGCCAAGATCTTGCTACGGGCAATCAGCCCCAGCATTTT. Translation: CASSQDLATGNQPQHF.

The CDR3 protein is CASSGRSGGTDTQYF. The CDR3 DNA is TGCGCCAGCAGCGGACGTAGCGGGGGGACAGATACGCAGTATTTT. The chain joins TRBV5-1 to TRBJ2-3; 10 bases are a match to TRBD2. The CDR3 is 15 amino acids. The germline V gene has CDR1 SGHRS and CDR2 YFSETQ. V lost 4 bases and J lost 3; bases outside the gene matches: 5. Complete variable domain (other parts from reference TRBV5-1 and TRBJ2-3): KAGVTQTPRYLIKTRGQQVTLSCSPISGHRSVSWYQQTPGQGLQFLFEYFSETQRNKGNFPGRFSGRQFSNSRSEMNVSTLELGDSALYLCASSGRSGGTDTQYFGPGTRLTVL.

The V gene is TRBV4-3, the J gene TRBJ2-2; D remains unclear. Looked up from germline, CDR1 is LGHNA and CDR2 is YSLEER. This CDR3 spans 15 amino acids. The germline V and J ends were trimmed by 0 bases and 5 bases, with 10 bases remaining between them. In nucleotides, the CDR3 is TGCGCCAGCAGCCAAGAATCGAGAAATACCGGGGAGCTGTTTTTT. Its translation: CASSQESRNTGELFF.

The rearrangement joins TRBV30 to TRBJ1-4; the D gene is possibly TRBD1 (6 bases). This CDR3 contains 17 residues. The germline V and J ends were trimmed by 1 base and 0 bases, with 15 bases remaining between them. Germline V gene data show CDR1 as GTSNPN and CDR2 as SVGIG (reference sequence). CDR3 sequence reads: CAWSETLRTATNEKLFF. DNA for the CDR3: TGTGCCTGGAGTGAAACCCTTAGGACAGCAACTAATGAAAAACTGTTTTTT.

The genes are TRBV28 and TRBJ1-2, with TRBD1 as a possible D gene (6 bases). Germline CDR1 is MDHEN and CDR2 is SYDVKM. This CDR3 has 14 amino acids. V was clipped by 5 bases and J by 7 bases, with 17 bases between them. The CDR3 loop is CASSATGHGFGYTF. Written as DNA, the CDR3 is TGTGCCAGCAGTGCCACGGGACATGGGTTTGGCTACACCTTC.

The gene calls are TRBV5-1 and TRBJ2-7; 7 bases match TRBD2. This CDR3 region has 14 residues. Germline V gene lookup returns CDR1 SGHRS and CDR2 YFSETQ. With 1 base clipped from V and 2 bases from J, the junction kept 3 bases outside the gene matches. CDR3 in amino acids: CASSLRGGTYEQYF. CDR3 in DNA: TGCGCCAGCAGCTTGCGGGGAGGGACCTACGAGCAGTACTTC.

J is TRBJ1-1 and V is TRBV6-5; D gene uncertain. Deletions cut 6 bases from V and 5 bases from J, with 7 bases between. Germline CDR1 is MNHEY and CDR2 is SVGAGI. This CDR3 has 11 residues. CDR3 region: CASRRETEAFF. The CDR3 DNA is TGTGCCAGCAGACGGGAGACTGAAGCTTTCTTT.